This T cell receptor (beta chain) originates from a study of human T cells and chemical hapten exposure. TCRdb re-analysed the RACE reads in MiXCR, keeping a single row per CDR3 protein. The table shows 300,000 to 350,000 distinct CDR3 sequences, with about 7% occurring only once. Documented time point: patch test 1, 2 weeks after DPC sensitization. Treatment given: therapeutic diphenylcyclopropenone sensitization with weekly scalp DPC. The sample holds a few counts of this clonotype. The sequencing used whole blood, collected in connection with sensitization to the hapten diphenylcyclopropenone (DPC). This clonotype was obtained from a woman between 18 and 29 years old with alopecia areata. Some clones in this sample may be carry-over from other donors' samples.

The CDR3 loop reads CSAREHRTYGYTF. The CDR3 region has the DNA TGCAGTGCTAGAGAGCACAGGACCTATGGCTACACCTTC. J is TRBJ1-2 and V is TRBV20-1, with a possible D match to TRBD1 (5 bases). V was cut by 0 bases and J by 4 bases, with 9 bases left in between. Germline V lookup: CDR1 DFQATT, CDR2 SNEGSKA (reference sequence). The CDR3 extends over 13 amino acids.